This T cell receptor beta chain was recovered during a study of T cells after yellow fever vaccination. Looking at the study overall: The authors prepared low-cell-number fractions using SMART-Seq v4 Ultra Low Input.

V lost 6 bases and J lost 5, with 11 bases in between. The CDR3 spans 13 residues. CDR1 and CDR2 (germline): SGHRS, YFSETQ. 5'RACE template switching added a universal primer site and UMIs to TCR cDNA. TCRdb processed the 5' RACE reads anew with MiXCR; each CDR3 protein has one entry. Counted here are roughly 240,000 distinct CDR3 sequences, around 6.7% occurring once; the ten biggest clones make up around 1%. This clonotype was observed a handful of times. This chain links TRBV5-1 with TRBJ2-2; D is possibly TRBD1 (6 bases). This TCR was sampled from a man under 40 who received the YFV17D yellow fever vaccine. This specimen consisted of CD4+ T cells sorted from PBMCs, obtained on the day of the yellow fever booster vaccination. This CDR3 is CASNIQGTGELFF. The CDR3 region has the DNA TGCGCCAGCAACATACAGGGTACCGGGGAGCTGTTTTTT.